These 17 T cell receptor beta chains were sequenced from one sample in a study of Graves' ophthalmopathy and Graves' hyperthyroidism. RNA transcripts were the source from which TCR beta CDR3 regions were amplified. RT-PCR with HTBI primers came first, then second-round multiplex PCR. TCRdb re-derived calls from the multiplex PCR reads in MiXCR, one entry per CDR3 protein. The sample lists about 620,000 distinct CDR3 sequences, 22% occurring once. The sequenced sample was peripheral blood. The origin of the receptors is a woman between 18 and 29 years old with stable Graves' hyperthyroidism. Some clones in this sample may be carry-over from other donors' samples.

This clonotype was recorded many times. The chain uses TRBV27 and TRBJ1-1; a possible D gene is TRBD1 (6 bases). CDR1 and CDR2 (germline): MNHEY, SMNVEV (reference sequence). Trimming cost V 8 bases and J 4 bases, with 17 bases left between them. The CDR3 covers 14 residues. CDR3 residues: CASAKQGYGTEAFF. The CDR3 DNA reads as TGTGCCAGCGCAAAACAGGGTTACGGCACTGAAGCTTTCTTT.

This clonotype was found many times. This rearrangement joins TRBV12-3 or TRBV12-4 to TRBJ1-1, with a possible D match to TRBD1 (5 bases). This CDR3 spans 13 amino acids. V was clipped by 6 bases and J by 3 bases, with 11 bases between them. The CDR3 sequence: CASSFDRDTEAFF. The CDR3 nucleotides are TGTGCCAGCAGCTTCGACAGAGACACTGAAGCTTTCTTT.

This clonotype occurred many times. The J gene is TRBJ2-7, the V gene TRBV19; D ambiguous. The germline gives CDR1 LNHDA, CDR2 SQIVND (reference sequence). The CDR3 is 13 residues long. Trimming took off 5 bases at V and 3 bases at J, with 11 bases between the two ends. CDR3 amino acids: CASSLGIIYEQYF. CDR3 nucleotide sequence: TGTGCCAGTAGTCTTGGGATTATCTACGAGCAGTACTTC.

In regard to this clonotype: This may be a read error, as it is one base from a much larger clone. The chain couples TRBV7-3 to TRBJ1-2, with unresolved D. Germline lookup yields CDR1 SGHTA and CDR2 FQGTGA. The CDR3 has 14 residues. The CDR3 loop is CASSPPRLGYDYTF. CDR3 DNA: TGTGCCAGCAGTCCCCCCCGGCTGGGTTATGACTACACCTTC.

V usage is TRBV7-9 and J usage is TRBJ1-1, with D perhaps matching TRBD1 (5 bases). Germline V gene data show CDR1 as SEHNR and CDR2 as FQNEAQ (reference sequence). V was shortened by 5 bases and J by 1 base, with 11 bases between the two germline ends. This CDR3 has 14 amino acids. The CDR3 region has the DNA TGTGCCAGCAGCGGGGCCCTAAGGAACACTGAAGCTTTCTTT. It codes for CASSGALRNTEAFF.

This clonotype occurred many times. This chain uses TRBV20-1 with TRBJ2-7; TRBD1 aligns across 7 bases. The CDR3 consists of 14 residues. Germline loops: CDR1 DFQATT, CDR2 SNEGSKA (reference sequence). With 4 bases clipped from V and 3 bases from J, the junction kept 9 bases outside the gene matches. The CDR3 protein is CSAMTGLGVYEQYF. CDR3 sequence (DNA): TGCAGTGCTATGACAGGGTTGGGAGTCTACGAGCAGTACTTC.

This clonotype was detected many times. The V call is TRBV6-2 or TRBV6-3, the J call TRBJ1-1; a possible D gene is TRBD1 (5 bases). This CDR3 is 13 amino acids long. The V end was cut by 6 bases, the J end by 5 bases, with 13 bases between. Germline CDR1 MNHEY, CDR2 SVGEGT. This CDR3 reads CASRLGGVTEAFF. The DNA of the CDR3 is TGTGCCAGCAGATTGGGGGGGGTGACTGAAGCTTTCTTT.

This clonotype showed up many times. The chain links TRBV14 to TRBJ1-5; TRBD1 agrees at 8 bases. Germline loops: CDR1 SGHDN, CDR2 FVKESK. Losses at the gene ends were 0 bases for V and 5 bases for J; bases not matched to a gene: 9. This CDR3 contains 17 residues. The CDR3 reads CASSQDRWQGAHQPQHF. CDR3 DNA: TGTGCCAGCAGCCAAGACAGGTGGCAGGGGGCACATCAGCCCCAGCATTTT.

The chain uses TRBV28 and TRBJ2-7; 8 nucleotides match TRBD1. CDR1 is MDHEN, CDR2 SYDVKM, per germline. The CDR3 extends over 13 amino acids. V lost 5 bases and J lost 6; bases outside the gene matches: 6. CDR3: CASSIHDRGEQYF. The CDR3 DNA reads TGTGCCAGCAGTATACACGACAGGGGCGAGCAGTACTTC. Looking up the rest from reference TRBV28 and TRBJ2-7 gives the full variable domain: DVKVTQSSRYLVKRTGEKVFLECVQDMDHENMFWYRQDPGLGLRLIYFSYDVKMKEKGDIPEGYSVSREKKERFSLILESASTNQTSMYLCASSIHDRGEQYFGPGTRLTVT.

The J gene is TRBJ2-5, the V gene TRBV28, with TRBD2 identical over 12 bases. The junction had 14 bases not matched to a gene; V was cut back by 10 bases and J by 5 bases. Looked up from germline, CDR1 is MDHEN and CDR2 is SYDVKM. The CDR3 has 16 residues. The CDR3 sequence: CATTGTSGSVAETQYF. CDR3 in DNA: TGTGCCACCACCGGGACTAGCGGGTCCGTCGCGGAGACCCAGTACTTC.

At least ten counts were recorded for this clonotype. A read error is possible here, since a much larger clone lies one base away. The CDR3 does not close with the conserved phenylalanine or tryptophan, likely indicating a read error. The chain uses TRBV12-3 or TRBV12-4 and TRBJ1-5, with D perhaps matching TRBD1 (5 bases). The CDR3 has 14 residues. V was cut by 2 bases and J by 5 bases, with 10 bases left in between. The CDR3 DNA reads as TGTGCCAGCAGTTTAAGACCAGGGTATCAGCCCCAGCATCTT. Residues: CASSLRPGYQPQHL.

This clonotype was observed a handful of times. The chain recombines TRBV5-1 with TRBJ1-2; possible D gene TRBD1, 5 bases. CDR1 is SGHRS, CDR2 YFSETQ, per germline. This CDR3 spans 14 amino acids. Trimming took off 5 bases at V and 3 bases at J, with 14 bases between the two ends. CDR3 nucleotides: TGCGCCAGCAGTCTACTCAGCAGGGACTATGGCTACACCTTC. Protein product: CASSLLSRDYGYTF.

This clonotype has a handful of counts. The chain is built from TRBV5-1 and TRBJ2-2, with D possibly matching TRBD2 (6 bases). CDR1 is SGHRS and CDR2 is YFSETQ in the germline V gene. This CDR3 contains 16 residues. The germline V and J ends were trimmed by 0 bases and 6 bases, with 15 bases remaining between them. Here the CDR3 DNA reads TGCGCCAGCAGCTTGGAGGCGGGAATCTTCTCCGGGGAGCTGTTTTTT. Encoded protein: CASSLEAGIFSGELFF.

This clonotype was seen repeatedly, ten times or more. V and J are TRBV28 and TRBJ2-5; the match to TRBD2 covers 8 bases. Germline V gene data show CDR1 as MDHEN and CDR2 as SYDVKM. The CDR3 loop spans 17 amino acids. V lost 0 bases to trimming and J lost 5 bases; unmatched junction nucleotides: 11. CDR3 sequence reads: CASSLWSGGPSRETQYF. DNA of the CDR3: TGTGCCAGCAGTTTATGGAGCGGGGGACCCTCTAGGGAGACCCAGTACTTC.

Concerning this clonotype: A much larger clone lies one base from this, so it may be a read error. The chain couples TRBV2 to TRBJ2-2; tentative D call: TRBD2 (6 bases). The CDR3 has 14 amino acids. CDR1 and CDR2 (germline): SNHLY, FYNNEI. V was shortened by 5 bases and J by 7 bases, with 14 bases between the two germline ends. The CDR3 DNA reads as TGTGCCAGCAGTTGCGGGGCCCGGAACGGGGAGCTGTTTTTT. Protein: CASSCGARNGELFF.

This clonotype was counted ten times or more. CDR3 amino acids: CASSFRERDTEAFF. The CDR3 coding sequence is TGTGCCAGCAGCTTCAGGGAACGGGACACTGAAGCTTTCTTT. V usage is TRBV7-9 and J usage is TRBJ1-1, with D tentatively TRBD1 (5 bases). V lost 3 bases, J lost 3 bases, and 11 bases lay in between. CDR3 length equals 14 residues. Germline V gives CDR1 SEHNR, CDR2 FQNEAQ (reference sequence).

This clonotype occurred a few times. The chain recombines TRBV28 with TRBJ2-7; D is unclear. V was shortened by 9 bases and J by 1 base, with 10 bases between the two germline ends. CDR1 MDHEN and CDR2 SYDVKM come from the germline V gene. The CDR3 is made up of 12 amino acids. CDR3 protein: CASNERSYEQYF. The CDR3 coding sequence is TGTGCCAGTAATGAAAGGTCCTACGAGCAGTACTTC.